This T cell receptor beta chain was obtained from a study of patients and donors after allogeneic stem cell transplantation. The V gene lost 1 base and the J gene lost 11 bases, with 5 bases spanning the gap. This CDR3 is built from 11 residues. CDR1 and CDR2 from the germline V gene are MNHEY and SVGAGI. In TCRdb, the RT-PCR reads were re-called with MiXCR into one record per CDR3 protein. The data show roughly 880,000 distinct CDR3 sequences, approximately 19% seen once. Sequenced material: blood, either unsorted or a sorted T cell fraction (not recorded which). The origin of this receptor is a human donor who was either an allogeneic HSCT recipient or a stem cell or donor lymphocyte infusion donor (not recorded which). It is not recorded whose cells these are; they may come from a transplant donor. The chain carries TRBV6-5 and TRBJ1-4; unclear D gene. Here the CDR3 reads CASSYLGKLFF. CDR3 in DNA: TGTGCCAGCAGTTACTTAGGCAAACTGTTTTTT.